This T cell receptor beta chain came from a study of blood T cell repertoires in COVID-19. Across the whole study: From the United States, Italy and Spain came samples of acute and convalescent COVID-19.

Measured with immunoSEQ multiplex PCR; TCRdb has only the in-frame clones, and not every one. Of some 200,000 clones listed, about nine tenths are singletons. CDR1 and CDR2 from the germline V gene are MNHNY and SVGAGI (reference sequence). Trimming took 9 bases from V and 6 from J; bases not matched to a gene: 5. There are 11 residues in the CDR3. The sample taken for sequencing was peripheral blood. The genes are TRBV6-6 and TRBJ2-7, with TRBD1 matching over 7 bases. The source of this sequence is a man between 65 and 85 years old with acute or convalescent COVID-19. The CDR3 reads CASRKGAEQYF. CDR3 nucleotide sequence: TGTGCCAGTAGAAAGGGGGCCGAGCAGTACTTC.